What follows are 25 T cell receptor beta chains derived from one specimen sequenced in a study of identical twins' blood T cells. TCRdb re-called the 5' RACE reads through MiXCR, storing one row per CDR3 protein. The data show hundreds of thousands of distinct CDR3 sequences, 28% seen once. The sample comprised PBMCs. All receptors come from a woman between 18 and 55 years old in good health.

A few counts support this clonotype. V gene TRBV20-1 combines with J gene TRBJ2-3; 7 nucleotides agree with TRBD2. This CDR3 has 14 residues. Losses at the gene ends were 3 bases for V and 4 bases for J; bases not matched to a gene: 7. CDR1 is DFQATT and CDR2 is SNEGSKA in the germline V gene (reference sequence). CDR3 bases: TGCAGTGCTAGTCCTAGCGGTACCCCAGATACGCAGTATTTT. Protein: CSASPSGTPDTQYF.

The chain carries TRBV6-6 and TRBJ1-3, with D uncertain. The CDR3 totals 15 residues. Germline values: CDR1 MNHNY, CDR2 SVGAGI (reference sequence). CDR3 sequence: CASGWATYSGNTIYF. DNA of the CDR3: TGTGCTTCGGGCTGGGCCACGTACTCTGGAAACACCATATATTTT.

This CDR3 reads CASRGGQGQPQHF. CDR3 coding DNA: TGTGCCAGCAGGGGGGGACAGGGCCAGCCCCAGCATTTT. V is TRBV2 and J is TRBJ1-5; TRBD1 aligns across 9 bases. J gave up 7 bases and V 6 bases, and 4 bases lay outside the gene matches. The CDR3 totals 13 residues. Germline loops: CDR1 SNHLY, CDR2 FYNNEI.

V usage is TRBV11-2 and J usage is TRBJ2-7; D possibly corresponds to TRBD2 (6 bases). This CDR3 is 13 amino acids long. Between the trimmed V and J ends, which lost 8 bases and 2 bases, there was a span of 13 bases. CDR1 SGHAT and CDR2 FQNNGV come from the germline V gene. CDR3 in DNA: TGTGCCAGCGCGCGGACTATTACCTACGAGCAGTACTTC. Residues: CASARTITYEQYF.

The chain carries TRBV14 and TRBJ1-4; D is ambiguous. V was trimmed by 1 base and J by 13 bases, leaving 10 bases between them. Per germline, CDR1 SGHDN and CDR2 FVKESK. The CDR3 consists of 12 residues. The CDR3, as DNA: TGTGCCAGCAGCCAAGGTCGGCAGATACTGTTTTTT. This sequence encodes CASSQGRQILFF.

This clonotype was recorded a few times. A much larger clone lies one base from this, so it may be a read error. This chain joins TRBV20-1 and TRBJ1-1; D is perhaps TRBD1 (6 bases). Per germline, CDR1 DFQATT and CDR2 SNEGSKA (reference sequence). The CDR3 has 13 residues. V lost 1 base and J lost 1, with 7 bases in between. Here the CDR3 reads CSARATGNTEAFF. In DNA, the CDR3 is TGCAGTGCTAGAGCGACAGGGAACACTGAAGCTTTCTTT.

The chain recombines TRBV11-3 with TRBJ1-2; a possible D gene is TRBD1 (6 bases). Between the trimmed V and J ends, which lost 0 bases and 4 bases, there was a span of 12 bases. This CDR3 region has 15 residues. Germline CDR1 reads SGHNT; CDR2 reads YENEEA. CDR3 residues: CASSLDMGHSYGYTF. DNA of the CDR3: TGTGCCAGCAGCTTAGATATGGGACACAGCTATGGCTACACCTTC.

The rearrangement links TRBV12-3 or TRBV12-4 to TRBJ1-2; a weak D match, TRBD1 (6 bases). The CDR3 totals 14 residues. Trimming stripped 3 bases from V and 4 bases from J, with 12 bases between. This CDR3 is CASSFRTAPYGYTF. The CDR3 coding sequence is TGTGCCAGCAGTTTCCGGACAGCACCCTATGGCTACACCTTC.

This clonotype was picked up a small number of times. The chain employs TRBV27 and TRBJ1-2; no reliable D call. CDR1 is MNHEY and CDR2 is SMNVEV in the germline V gene (reference sequence). CDR3 length: 12 amino acids. V was pared by 8 bases and J by 2 bases, with 9 bases between. In DNA form, the CDR3 reads TGTGCCAGCGGACTCTTAAACTATGGCTACACCTTC. This gives the protein CASGLLNYGYTF.

In its sample, this clonotype was seen a few times. V usage is TRBV27 and J usage is TRBJ2-5; unclear D gene. The CDR3 loop spans 11 amino acids. V was cut by 7 bases and J by 4 bases, with 7 bases left in between. The germline gives CDR1 MNHEY, CDR2 SMNVEV (reference sequence). The DNA of the CDR3 is TGTGCCAGCACCACACGAGAGACCCAGTACTTC. Translation: CASTTRETQYF.

The chain uses TRBV4-3 and TRBJ2-7; TRBD1 is a possible D gene (5 bases). Deletions cut 6 bases from V and 4 bases from J, with 19 bases between. Germline CDR1 reads LGHNA; CDR2 reads YSLEER. This CDR3 contains 15 residues. CDR3 sequence (DNA): TGCGCCAGCAGTCACAGACCCTTAGGGGTTTACGAGCAGTACTTC. It is translated as CASSHRPLGVYEQYF.

This chain's CDR3 is CASSLGSVQPQHF. In DNA, the CDR3 is TGTGCCAGCAGCTTAGGGTCTGTCCAGCCCCAGCATTTT. This chain joins TRBV5-6 and TRBJ1-5, with D hard to call. This CDR3 comprises 13 residues. Looked up from germline, CDR1 is SGHDT and CDR2 is YYEEEE. V lost 2 bases, J lost 7 bases, and 10 bases lay in between.

Only a few counts were recorded for this clonotype. The rearrangement links TRBV5-5 to TRBJ2-2; 10 bases fit TRBD2. This CDR3 has 18 amino acids. Germline values: CDR1 SGHKS, CDR2 YYEKEE (reference sequence). The junction had 9 bases not matched to a gene; V was cut back by 2 bases and J by 2 bases. CDR3 nucleotides: TGTGCCAGCAGCTTAGATCTAAGCGGGAGGGTTAACACCGGGGAGCTGTTTTTT. The encoded protein is CASSLDLSGRVNTGELFF.

This CDR3 reads CSAKVVTDTQYF. As DNA, the CDR3 is TGCAGTGCTAAGGTTGTAACAGATACGCAGTATTTT. This chain links TRBV20-1 with TRBJ2-3; D gene uncertain. V was cut by 4 bases and J by 3 bases, with 8 bases left in between. The CDR3 has 12 residues. Germline V lookup: CDR1 DFQATT, CDR2 SNEGSKA (reference sequence).

The genes are TRBV29-1 and TRBJ2-3; TRBD2 is a possible D gene (5 bases). Germline-derived CDR1 and CDR2 are SQVTM and ANQGSEA. The CDR3 contains 13 residues. V lost 4 bases, J lost 2 bases, and 10 bases lay in between. CDR3 sequence: CSVVRDVTDTQYF. The DNA of the CDR3 is TGCAGCGTTGTGAGGGATGTCACAGATACGCAGTATTTT.

This clonotype was seen more than once but under ten times. This rearrangement joins TRBV29-1 to TRBJ2-2, with 10 positions matching TRBD2. CDR1 SQVTM and CDR2 ANQGSEA come from the germline V gene. V was clipped by 7 bases and J by 1 base; unmatched bases: 3. The CDR3 has 14 amino acids. The CDR3 loop is CSGRTSGNTGELFF. DNA for the CDR3: TGCAGCGGCAGGACTAGCGGGAACACCGGGGAGCTGTTTTTT.

J is TRBJ2-7 and V is TRBV5-1; TRBD1 agrees at 10 bases. This CDR3 region has 16 residues. Per the germline V gene, CDR1 is SGHRS and CDR2 is YFSETQ. Losses at the gene ends were 0 bases for V and 4 bases for J; bases not matched to a gene: 7. CDR3 nucleotide sequence: TGCGCCAGCAGCTTGGAGGGAAGGGACAGGGGATACGAGCAGTACTTC. It specifies CASSLEGRDRGYEQYF.

In its sample, this clonotype was seen a few times. The chain couples TRBV5-1 to TRBJ2-2; D is possibly TRBD2 (6 bases). V lost 3 bases and J 0 bases, leaving 12 bases between the germline ends. Germline V gene data show CDR1 as SGHRS and CDR2 as YFSETQ. This CDR3 has 16 residues. The CDR3 nucleotides are TGCGCCAGCAGCTCTCGACTAGGCGCGAACACCGGGGAGCTGTTTTTT. Translating it yields CASSSRLGANTGELFF.

CDR3: CASRPIAENTEAFF. The CDR3 DNA follows: TGTGCCAGCAGACCTATAGCGGAGAACACTGAAGCTTTCTTT. This chain links TRBV11-3 with TRBJ1-1; no reliable D call. The germline V gene encodes CDR1 SGHNT and CDR2 YENEEA. This CDR3 has 14 residues. V lost 6 bases, J lost 1 base, and 12 bases lay in between.

Comments on this clonotype: Because the CDR3 is missing its conserved closing phenylalanine or tryptophan, this is likely a read error. The V gene is TRBV7-3, the J gene TRBJ1-1; no reliable D call. Looked up from germline, CDR1 is SGHTA and CDR2 is FQGTGA. V was trimmed by 3 bases and J by 3 bases, leaving 8 bases between them. There are 13 residues in the CDR3. The CDR3 DNA follows: TGTGCCAGCAGCTTCAACACTTACACTGAAGCTTTCCTT. The encoded protein is CASSFNTYTEAFL.

The CDR3 reads CASSLERRTLFF. CDR3 sequence (DNA): TGTGCCAGCAGCTTAGAGCGCCGGACTCTGTTCTTC. The V call is TRBV11-2, the J call TRBJ2-1; possibly TRBD2 for D (5 bases). The germline V gene has CDR1 SGHAT and CDR2 FQNNGV. The CDR3 has 12 amino acids. The V and J ends lost 0 bases and 15 bases respectively, with 12 bases between them.

The rearrangement links TRBV9 to TRBJ1-4, with D hard to call. V was cut by 2 bases and J by 0 bases, with 8 bases left in between. Germline loops: CDR1 SGDLS, CDR2 YYNGEE. This CDR3 region has 15 residues. The CDR3 region is CASSVGSATNEKLFF. CDR3 nucleotides: TGTGCCAGCAGCGTCGGGAGCGCAACTAATGAAAAACTGTTTTTT.

This clonotype came up a few times. V is TRBV20-1 and J is TRBJ1-1, with D uncertain. The germline V gene has CDR1 DFQATT and CDR2 SNEGSKA (reference sequence). V lost 1 base and J 3 bases, leaving 12 bases between the germline ends. This CDR3 spans 14 amino acids. The CDR3 nucleotides read TGCAGTGCTAGAGTTGTAAGGGTGTACACTGAAGCTTTCTTT. Protein sequence: CSARVVRVYTEAFF.

The rearrangement uses TRBV2 and TRBJ1-6; no definite D call. Germline lookup yields CDR1 SNHLY and CDR2 FYNNEI. Trimming removed 8 bases from V and 6 bases from J, with 8 bases in between. The CDR3 loop spans 12 amino acids. The CDR3 DNA follows: TGTGCCAGCGGAGAAACTAATTCACCCCTCCACTTT. It codes for CASGETNSPLHF.

The chain uses TRBV20-1 and TRBJ2-1; D not resolved. Trimming removed 5 bases from V and 7 bases from J, with 15 bases in between. The length of the CDR3 is 13 residues. Germline V lookup: CDR1 DFQATT, CDR2 SNEGSKA (reference sequence). CDR3 protein: CSASRCLGNEQFF. DNA for the CDR3: TGCAGTGCTTCTCGGTGTTTGGGGAATGAGCAGTTCTTC.